Following are 32 T cell receptor beta chains from one sample sequenced in a study of blood T cell repertoires in COVID-19. The data were produced by immunoSEQ multiplex PCR, yet TCRdb's version contains in-frame clones alone and is incomplete. The table has some 200,000 clones, about nine tenths seen once. The source material was PBMCs or T cells enriched from blood (not recorded which). These receptors were obtained from a woman in her 30s who had recovered from COVID-19.

The chain combines TRBV29-1 with TRBJ1-2, with a tentative D call TRBD1 (6 bases). Germline V CDR1 and CDR2: SQVTM, ANQGSEA. The V end was cut by 6 bases, the J end by 2 bases, with 22 bases between. The CDR3 extends over 16 amino acids. The CDR3 spells CSVAALLTGLNYGYTF. CDR3 in DNA: TGCAGCGTGGCCGCTCTATTAACAGGGCTAAACTATGGCTACACCTTC.

The chain carries TRBV5-8 and TRBJ1-4; possible D gene TRBD1, 6 bases. The CDR3 extends over 17 amino acids. The V end was cut by 0 bases, the J end by 0 bases, with 12 bases between. The germline CDR1 and CDR2 sequences are SGHTS and YDEGEE. CDR3 amino acids: CASSLEQGWATNEKLFF. The CDR3, as DNA: TGTGCCAGCAGCTTGGAACAGGGCTGGGCAACTAATGAAAAACTGTTTTTT.

The chain joins TRBV6-2 or TRBV6-3 to TRBJ2-1, with 11 bases identical to TRBD2. V trimming: 0 bases; J trimming: 7 bases; junction bases outside the gene matches: 5. CDR1 and CDR2 (germline): MNHEY, SVGEGT. This CDR3 contains 16 residues. CDR3 in DNA: TGTGCCAGCAGTTACTCCCATAGCGGGGGGGCAAATGAGCAGTTCTTC. Protein sequence: CASSYSHSGGANEQFF.

The chain combines TRBV19 with TRBJ2-1; D not certain. Trimming cost V 3 bases and J 6 bases, with 9 bases left between them. The CDR3 contains 13 residues. Germline V lookup: CDR1 LNHDA, CDR2 SQIVND (reference sequence). The chain's CDR3 is CASSIAQANEQFF. Here the CDR3 DNA reads TGTGCCAGTAGTATTGCGCAGGCCAATGAGCAGTTCTTC.

The V and J genes are TRBV11-1 and TRBJ2-7; the D gene is possibly TRBD1 (6 bases). CDR3 size: 14 residues. Trimming took off 2 bases at V and 5 bases at J, with 13 bases between the two ends. Germline loops: CDR1 SGHAT, CDR2 FQDESV (reference sequence). The CDR3 spells CASSLRGQIHEQYF. The DNA of the CDR3 is TGTGCCAGCAGCTTAAGGGGACAAATCCACGAGCAGTACTTC.

V and J are TRBV7-2 and TRBJ1-5; unclear D gene. V lost 4 bases to trimming and J lost 3 bases, with 10 bases between them. CDR3 length: 14 residues. Germline-derived CDR1 and CDR2 are SGHTA and FQGNSA. In DNA form, the CDR3 reads TGTGCCAGCAGCTATCCAGGCGTCAATCAGCCCCAGCATTTT. Translating it yields CASSYPGVNQPQHF.

This chain connects TRBV7-2 to TRBJ2-3; D not certain. The CDR3 is made up of 15 amino acids. The ends were cut back, 3 bases at V and 6 bases at J, with 16 bases in the middle. Germline V gene sequence: CDR1 SGHTA, CDR2 FQGNSA. CDR3 loop: CASSFVVADSDTQYF. As DNA, the CDR3 is TGTGCCAGCAGCTTCGTAGTTGCCGATTCGGATACGCAGTATTTT. The full variable domain, completed using reference TRBV7-2 and TRBJ2-3, is GAGVSQSPSNKVTEKGKDVELRCDPISGHTALYWYRQSLGQGLEFLIYFQGNSAPDKSGLPSDRFSAERTGGSVSTLTIQRTQQEDSAVYLCASSFVVADSDTQYFGPGTRLTVL.

The J gene is TRBJ1-3, the V gene TRBV7-9; unclear D gene. Per germline, CDR1 SEHNR and CDR2 FQNEAQ (reference sequence). This CDR3 contains 16 residues. The V and J ends lost 6 bases and 0 bases respectively, with 15 bases between them. In DNA form, the CDR3 reads TGTGCCAGCAGATCCGACGGAGGGATCTCTGGAAACACCATATATTTT. This sequence encodes CASRSDGGISGNTIYF.

The V and J genes are TRBV7-2 and TRBJ2-7, with TRBD1 matching over 9 bases. Trimming removed 3 bases from V and 6 bases from J; junction bases left unmatched: 12. CDR1 and CDR2 (germline): SGHTA, FQGNSA. The CDR3 is 16 amino acids. In DNA form, the CDR3 reads TGTGCCAGCAGCTTTGTAGGGGGACAGGGTGGTATCGAGCAGTACTTC. It translates to CASSFVGGQGGIEQYF.

V usage is TRBV5-4 and J usage is TRBJ2-2, with TRBD2 matching over 7 bases. V trimming: 2 bases; J trimming: 3 bases; junction bases outside the gene matches: 4. Germline loops: CDR1 SGHNT, CDR2 YYREEE (reference sequence). The CDR3 contains 15 residues. For the CDR3, the DNA is TGTGCCAGCAGCTTAGCGGGATCCTACACCGGGGAGCTGTTTTTT. Translated, it gives CASSLAGSYTGELFF.

This rearrangement joins TRBV27 to TRBJ1-1, with D unresolved. Per the germline V gene, CDR1 is MNHEY and CDR2 is SMNVEV (reference sequence). V lost 5 bases, J lost 3 bases, and 19 bases lay in between. This CDR3 region has 16 residues. The chain's CDR3 is CASSPTPNIGDTEAFF. DNA for the CDR3: TGTGCCAGCAGTCCGACTCCCAACATTGGAGACACTGAAGCTTTCTTT.

This chain's CDR3 is CASSPPAAGGGGGYTF. The DNA for the CDR3 is TGTGCCAGCAGCCCCCCGGCGGCGGGGGGAGGGGGCGGCTACACCTTC. The chain joins TRBV7-2 to TRBJ1-2; 7 nucleotides align to TRBD1. J gave up 8 bases and V 5 bases, and 17 bases lay outside the gene matches. The germline V gene has CDR1 SGHTA and CDR2 FQGNSA. The CDR3 sequence is 16 residues long.

Only one count was recorded for this clone. The J gene is TRBJ2-3, the V gene TRBV9; 10 nucleotides agree with TRBD1. Germline V gene data show CDR1 as SGDLS and CDR2 as YYNGEE. The V gene end was trimmed by 4 bases and the J gene end by 3 bases; junction bases not matched to a gene: 14. The CDR3 is 18 amino acids. CDR3 sequence: CASSLTPFGQGGTDTQYF. CDR3 coding DNA: TGTGCCAGCAGCTTAACCCCTTTCGGACAGGGGGGAACAGATACGCAGTATTTT.

This clone was picked up a small number of times. V is TRBV7-9 and J is TRBJ2-1; 8 nucleotides match TRBD2. The germline V gene encodes CDR1 SEHNR and CDR2 FQNEAQ (reference sequence). V dropped 4 bases and J dropped 6; count of bases not matched to a gene: 8. The CDR3 runs 15 residues. The chain's CDR3 is CASSSGTRRVNEQFF. The CDR3 nucleotides read TGTGCCAGCAGCTCCGGGACTAGGAGGGTCAATGAGCAGTTCTTC.

The chain uses TRBV19 and TRBJ2-3; possibly TRBD1 for D (7 bases). V lost 5 bases and J 4 bases, leaving 16 bases between the germline ends. CDR3 length: 15 amino acids. Germline CDR1 is LNHDA and CDR2 is SQIVND (reference sequence). The CDR3 coding sequence is TGTGCCAGTAGTTCCCAGGGGGGCCTTGCAGATACGCAGTATTTT. It encodes CASSSQGGLADTQYF.

The rearrangement uses TRBV30 and TRBJ1-5, with D unresolved. There are 18 residues in the CDR3. V lost 0 bases and J lost 1, with 19 bases in between. CDR1 and CDR2 (germline): GTSNPN, SVGIG (reference sequence). Here the CDR3 reads CAWSVHVGGVKSNQPQHF. CDR3 DNA: TGTGCCTGGAGTGTACACGTCGGAGGAGTTAAGAGCAATCAGCCCCAGCATTTT. The full variable domain, with the rest looked up from reference TRBV30 and TRBJ1-5, is SQTIHQWPATLVQPVGSPLSLECTVEGTSNPNLYWYRQAAGRGLQLLFYSVGIGQISSEVPQNLSASRPQDRQFILSSKKLLLSDSGFYLCAWSVHVGGVKSNQPQHFGDGTRLSIL.

V is TRBV6-2 or TRBV6-3 and J is TRBJ1-1; D might be TRBD1 (6 bases). The CDR3 runs 13 residues. V was shortened by 5 bases and J by 1 base, with 8 bases between the two germline ends. From germline, CDR1 is MNHEY and CDR2 SVGEGT. CDR3 bases: TGTGCCAGCAGTCTAGGGGGGAACACTGAAGCTTTCTTT. Protein product: CASSLGGNTEAFF.

The genes are TRBV24-1 and TRBJ1-2; 7 nucleotides align to TRBD1. Germline V CDR1 and CDR2: KGHDR, SFDVKD. The CDR3 totals 14 residues. Trimming cost V 4 bases and J 2 bases; bases outside gene matches: 3. CDR3 in DNA: TGTGCCACCAGTGACTCGGACAGGAACTATGGCTACACCTTC. Translated, it gives CATSDSDRNYGYTF.

This clone was observed a single time. The chain links TRBV5-4 to TRBJ2-7, with 7 bases fitting TRBD1. The CDR3 is 15 amino acids. Germline trimming cut 1 base from V and 8 bases from J; bases unmatched to any gene: 12. From germline, CDR1 is SGHNT and CDR2 YYREEE (reference sequence). The CDR3 bases are TGTGCCAGCAGCTTGACCGGGACAGAGGGGTCTCAGCAGTACTTC. This sequence encodes CASSLTGTEGSQQYF. Variable domain in full (rest from reference TRBV5-4 and TRBJ2-7): ETGVTQSPTHLIKTRGQQVTLRCSSQSGHNTVSWYQQALGQGPQFIFQYYREEENGRGNFPPRFSGLQFPNYSSELNVNALELDDSALYLCASSLTGTEGSQQYFGPGTRLTVT.

This clone was observed a handful of times. The V call is TRBV18, the J call TRBJ2-5; 9 bases are a match to TRBD2. Germline V gene data show CDR1 as KGHSH and CDR2 as LQKENI. With V trimmed by 1 base and J by 0 bases, 9 bases remained unmatched. The CDR3 consists of 18 residues. The CDR3 sequence: CASSPLQLAGEDQETQYF. CDR3 in DNA: TGTGCCAGCTCACCACTTCAACTAGCGGGCGAAGACCAAGAGACCCAGTACTTC.

The chain employs TRBV19 and TRBJ2-5; 12 positions agree with TRBD1. The CDR3 runs 18 residues. J lost 4 bases, V lost 1 base, and 10 bases had no gene match. Germline CDR1 is LNHDA and CDR2 is SQIVND (reference sequence). CDR3 nucleotides: TGTGCCAGTAGTATAGGGGGGACAGGGGGCCCATTGAGAGAGACCCAGTACTTC. Translation: CASSIGGTGGPLRETQYF. Combining the CDR3 with reference TRBV19 and TRBJ2-5 gives the whole variable domain DGGITQSPKYLFRKEGQNVTLSCEQNLNHDAMYWYRQDPGQGLRLIYYSQIVNDFQKGDIAEGYSVSREKKESFPLTVTSAQKNPTAFYLCASSIGGTGGPLRETQYFGPGTRLLVL.

The chain is built from TRBV19 and TRBJ2-7; 15 nucleotides agree with TRBD2. The CDR3 has 19 amino acids. V shed 5 bases, J shed 7 bases, and the junction held 18 bases outside the gene matches. Germline V CDR1 and CDR2: LNHDA, SQIVND (reference sequence). The CDR3 protein is CASSPRRTSGGARSGEQYF. Here the CDR3 DNA reads TGTGCCAGTAGTCCCCGGAGGACTAGCGGGGGGGCTCGCTCGGGAGAGCAGTACTTC.

The chain couples TRBV30 to TRBJ1-5; 7 positions agree with TRBD1. The junction had 5 bases not matched to a gene; V was cut back by 5 bases and J by 4 bases. Germline V gene lookup returns CDR1 GTSNPN and CDR2 SVGIG (reference sequence). The CDR3 sequence is 13 residues long. CDR3 loop: CAWGTDLNQPQHF. The CDR3 DNA is TGTGCCTGGGGGACAGACCTTAATCAGCCCCAGCATTTT.

Only a few counts were recorded for this clone. This chain uses TRBV5-1 with TRBJ2-1; 7 nucleotides match TRBD1. The CDR3 runs 15 residues. CDR1 is SGHRS and CDR2 is YFSETQ in the germline V gene. The V and J ends lost 3 bases and 3 bases, in that order; junction bases with no gene match: 6. The CDR3 sequence: CASSSPGTVYNEQFF. In DNA, the CDR3 is TGCGCCAGCAGCTCCCCGGGGACAGTCTACAATGAGCAGTTCTTC.

The J gene is TRBJ2-3, the V gene TRBV30, with 8 bases aligning to TRBD2. The V segment lost 4 bases and the J segment 2 bases; nucleotides outside the gene matches: 8. The CDR3 covers 15 residues. The germline CDR1 and CDR2 sequences are GTSNPN and SVGIG (reference sequence). The CDR3 sequence: CAWTPRTSPTDTQYF. The CDR3 bases are TGTGCCTGGACCCCTCGGACTAGCCCCACAGATACGCAGTATTTT. Together with reference TRBV30 and TRBJ2-3, the CDR3 gives the full variable domain: SQTIHQWPATLVQPVGSPLSLECTVEGTSNPNLYWYRQAAGRGLQLLFYSVGIGQISSEVPQNLSASRPQDRQFILSSKKLLLSDSGFYLCAWTPRTSPTDTQYFGPGTRLTVL.

This clone was counted only a few times. The V gene is TRBV14, the J gene TRBJ1-4; unclear D gene. V lost 4 bases to trimming and J lost 6 bases, with 21 bases between them. CDR3 length: 17 residues. Germline CDR1 is SGHDN and CDR2 is FVKESK. The DNA for the CDR3 is TGTGCCAGCAGCCCTCCTTACGCGGGTAGACCAGATGAAAAACTGTTTTTT. Translating it yields CASSPPYAGRPDEKLFF.

The chain carries TRBV12-5 and TRBJ1-6; no reliable D call. Germline V lookup: CDR1 LGHNT, CDR2 FRNRAP. The length of the CDR3 is 13 residues. V lost 6 bases to trimming and J lost 4 bases, with 7 bases between them. The CDR3 DNA follows: TGTGCTAGTGGAACTTCTTATAATTCACCCCTCCACTTT. Translating it yields CASGTSYNSPLHF.

The chain employs TRBV5-4 and TRBJ2-7, with D maybe TRBD1 (6 bases). The CDR3 is 14 residues long. In germline, CDR1 is SGHNT, CDR2 YYREEE (reference sequence). V dropped 5 bases and J dropped 0 bases, with 12 bases sitting between them. CDR3 in amino acids: CASSRQAGSYEQYF. In DNA, the CDR3 is TGTGCCAGCAGTAGACAGGCGGGCTCCTACGAGCAGTACTTC.

This clone is a singleton in its sample. The CDR3 region is CASSLGHLGNQPQHF. The CDR3 DNA follows: TGTGCCAGCAGCTTGGGACATTTGGGCAATCAGCCCCAGCATTTT. The J gene is TRBJ1-5, the V gene TRBV7-9, with D maybe TRBD1 (6 bases). Germline values: CDR1 SEHNR, CDR2 FQNEAQ (reference sequence). Trimming took off 3 bases at V and 2 bases at J, with 11 bases between the two ends. The length of the CDR3 is 15 residues.

The chain has TRBV27 and TRBJ1-2; TRBD1 aligns across 11 bases. V was pared by 5 bases and J by 8 bases, with 4 bases of the junction left unmatched. This CDR3 has 13 residues. Looked up from germline, CDR1 is MNHEY and CDR2 is SMNVEV (reference sequence). DNA of the CDR3: TGTGCCAGCAGTACGGGACAGGGGGGCGGCTACACCTTC. It specifies CASSTGQGGGYTF.

The CDR3 DNA reads as TGTGCCAGCAGCCAAGAACTAGCGGGGACCCTTTACAATGAGCAGTTCTTC. The encoded protein is CASSQELAGTLYNEQFF. J is TRBJ2-1 and V is TRBV3-1 (or the pseudogene TRBV3-2); 10 positions agree with TRBD2. The CDR3 runs to 17 residues. With 0 bases clipped from V and 4 bases from J, the junction kept 6 bases outside the gene matches. The germline V gene encodes CDR1 LGHDT and CDR2 YNNKEL (reference sequence).

This clone was counted between two and nine times. J is TRBJ1-6 and V is TRBV7-2; D is unresolved. The CDR3 runs to 14 residues. Germline CDR1 reads SGHTA; CDR2 reads FQGNSA. The ends were cut back, 1 base at V and 7 bases at J, with 8 bases in the middle. The CDR3 region is CASSLVEGNSPLHF. The CDR3 DNA is TGTGCCAGCAGCTTAGTCGAGGGAAATTCACCCCTCCACTTT.